This TCR beta chain was found in a study of T cell responses to AZD1222 COVID-19 vaccine. The method was immunoSEQ multiplex PCR; TCRdb's version includes in-frame clones alone and lacks a portion of them. Altogether more than 150,000 clones are present, over 80% being singletons, with the ten largest covering about 10%. Turning to this clone: Its target is not known.

The CDR3 runs 13 residues. V dropped 3 bases and J dropped 8 bases, with 11 bases sitting between them. CDR1 is DFQATT and CDR2 is SNEGSKA in the germline V gene (reference sequence). General study results and limits: Baseline seropositivity occurred in only six or seven AZD1222 recipients.

The clonotype originates from an adult in good health. This sequence joins TRBV20-1 and TRBJ1-6; D is ambiguous. Sequencing was performed on peripheral blood, taken on day 0 of AZD1222 vaccination. The CDR3 bases are TGCAGTGCTAGTTACAGTAAAGATTCACCCCTCCACTTT. This gives the protein CSASYSKDSPLHF.